These 20 T cell receptor beta chains were all obtained from the same sample, sequenced in a study of CD8+ T cells in alopecia areata. Sequencing relied on a cDNA template that was reverse transcribed from extracted RNA. The protocol was immunoSEQ multiplex PCR, while the TCRdb copy is restricted to in-frame clones and leaves out a portion. Of around 180,000 clones listed, around three fifths were seen once; the top ten hold around 0.92%. Treatment defined: oral pan-JAK inhibitor, 5-10 mg twice daily. Sequences were derived from CD4+ T cells sorted from blood, sampled at week 24, from a patient treated with tofacitinib. Every receptor here comes from a human donor with alopecia areata.

The gene calls are TRBV30 and TRBJ2-7, with 7 bases aligning to TRBD1. Per germline, CDR1 GTSNPN and CDR2 SVGIG (reference sequence). CDR3 length equals 14 residues. Losses at the gene ends were 1 base for V and 5 bases for J; bases not matched to a gene: 8. The CDR3 sequence is CAWSGRDRSHEQYF. The CDR3 nucleotides are TGTGCCTGGAGTGGCCGGGACAGATCCCACGAGCAGTACTTC. Full variable domain (remainder filled in from reference TRBV30 and TRBJ2-7): SQTIHQWPATLVQPVGSPLSLECTVEGTSNPNLYWYRQAAGRGLQLLFYSVGIGQISSEVPQNLSASRPQDRQFILSSKKLLLSDSGFYLCAWSGRDRSHEQYFGPGTRLTVT.

The chain joins TRBV5-6 to TRBJ1-1, with unresolved D. V dropped 4 bases and J dropped 2 bases, with 12 bases sitting between them. In germline, CDR1 is SGHDT, CDR2 YYEEEE. The CDR3 consists of 14 residues. DNA for the CDR3: TGTGCCAGCAGCCGGCGGCAGCATAACACTGAAGCTTTCTTT. Translating gives CASSRRQHNTEAFF.

The V and J genes are TRBV27 and TRBJ2-1, with D possibly being TRBD2 (6 bases). The length of the CDR3 is 13 residues. Trimming left V 5 bases short and J 8 bases short, with 13 bases between. Germline V gene data show CDR1 as MNHEY and CDR2 as SMNVEV (reference sequence). In DNA, the CDR3 is TGTGCCAGCAGTCTGACTAGGGCGGATGAGCAGTTCTTC. Protein sequence: CASSLTRADEQFF.

This sequence joins TRBV10-3 and TRBJ2-2, with D possibly being TRBD1 (6 bases). The V end lost 7 bases, the J end lost 3 bases, and 9 bases lay between the germline ends. This CDR3 is 13 amino acids long. Germline V gives CDR1 ENHRY, CDR2 SYGVKD. CDR3 coding DNA: TGTGCCATCACCACAGGGTACACCGGGGAGCTGTTTTTT. The encoded protein is CAITTGYTGELFF.

V is TRBV4-3 and J is TRBJ2-4, with D tentatively TRBD1 (5 bases). V dropped 0 bases and J dropped 6 bases, with 15 bases sitting between them. CDR1 LGHNA and CDR2 YSLEER come from the germline V gene. CDR3 length: 16 residues. The CDR3 DNA reads TGCGCCAGCAGCCAAGAGAATGCCCGAAGGGGAAACATTCAGTACTTC. Amino acid sequence: CASSQENARRGNIQYF.

The chain joins TRBV18 to TRBJ2-2; D is ambiguous. CDR3 size: 12 residues. In germline, CDR1 is KGHSH, CDR2 LQKENI. V lost 6 bases and J lost 2, with 4 bases in between. The CDR3, as DNA: TGTGCCAGCTCCCTCAACACCGGGGAGCTGTTTTTT. It yields the protein CASSLNTGELFF.

This chain links TRBV29-1 with TRBJ1-2; D ambiguous. The CDR3 extends over 11 amino acids. V was trimmed by 4 bases and J by 8 bases, leaving 11 bases between them. Per germline, CDR1 SQVTM and CDR2 ANQGSEA. CDR3 DNA sequence: TGCAGCGTTGGAAGGGAGATGGGCTACACCTTC. It codes for CSVGREMGYTF.

CDR3 in DNA: TGTGCCAGCAGCTCTGGTGGGCGACAAGAGACCCAGTACTTC. Amino acids: CASSSGGRQETQYF. This chain links TRBV7-3 with TRBJ2-5; D remains unclear. V gave up 4 bases and J gave up 2 bases, with 11 bases separating them. Germline CDR1 and CDR2: SGHTA and FQGTGA. This CDR3 comprises 14 residues.

The chain recombines TRBV27 with TRBJ2-3; D is perhaps TRBD2 (5 bases). Between the trimmed V and J ends, which lost 3 bases and 3 bases, there was a span of 25 bases. The CDR3 has 19 residues. The V gene's germline CDR1 is MNHEY and CDR2 SMNVEV (reference sequence). CDR3 bases: TGTGCCAGCAGTTTTTTCCCCCCCGGAGGAGTGGTGTCAACAGATACGCAGTATTTT. It specifies CASSFFPPGGVVSTDTQYF.

This clone was detected a few times. The rearrangement joins TRBV11-3 to TRBJ1-2, with D maybe TRBD1 (6 bases). Germline V gene data show CDR1 as SGHNT and CDR2 as YENEEA. V gave up 6 bases and J gave up 5 bases, with 10 bases separating them. This CDR3 has 12 amino acids. The chain's CDR3 is CASRSDRYGYTF. For the CDR3, the DNA is TGTGCCAGCAGATCGGACAGATATGGCTACACCTTC.

The chain has TRBV25-1 and TRBJ2-7; perhaps D is TRBD1 or TRBD2 (5 bases each). The germline V gene encodes CDR1 MGHDK and CDR2 SYGVNS. V was shortened by 4 bases and J by 2 bases, with 9 bases between the two germline ends. CDR3 length equals 13 residues. In DNA form, the CDR3 reads TGTGCCAGCAGTGCGGGACGTCCCTACGAGCAGTACTTC. Translating it yields CASSAGRPYEQYF.

The CDR3: CASSLVGNEQFF. As DNA, the CDR3 is TGTGCCAGCAGCTTAGTTGGCAATGAGCAGTTCTTC. The chain has TRBV7-2 and TRBJ2-1; no clear D gene. This CDR3 is built from 12 residues. The V and J ends lost 1 base and 6 bases respectively, with 4 bases between them. Germline V gene lookup returns CDR1 SGHTA and CDR2 FQGNSA.

This clone appeared a few times. The chain recombines TRBV7-2 with TRBJ1-2; TRBD1 matches 10 bases. Germline trimming cut 3 bases from V and 8 bases from J; bases unmatched to any gene: 9. CDR3 size: 15 residues. Germline CDR1 reads SGHTA; CDR2 reads FQGNSA. The CDR3 is CASSFRTGGEEGYTF. CDR3 in DNA: TGTGCCAGCAGCTTCCGGACAGGGGGAGAGGAGGGCTACACCTTC.

The chain has TRBV7-2 and TRBJ2-3; tentatively, D is TRBD1 (6 bases). The CDR3 length is 15 residues. With 8 bases removed from V and 6 bases from J, the gap between germline ends came to 21 bases. Germline assignment: CDR1 SGHTA and CDR2 FQGNSA. The CDR3 bases are TGTGCCAGCCAGGCAGGGGCAGTCCTGGGGGATACGCAGTATTTT. Translated: CASQAGAVLGDTQYF.

The chain has TRBV2 and TRBJ2-5; no clear D gene. The germline V gene encodes CDR1 SNHLY and CDR2 FYNNEI. Trimming cost V 11 bases and J 1 base, with 14 bases left between them. The CDR3 has 13 amino acids. The CDR3 DNA is TGTGCCTCGAAACGGGCGCTCCAAGAGACCCAGTACTTC. Protein product: CASKRALQETQYF.

This clone was found once. The V gene is TRBV4-3, the J gene TRBJ2-7; D is perhaps TRBD1 (6 bases). CDR1 LGHNA and CDR2 YSLEER come from the germline V gene. The length of the CDR3 is 19 residues. V lost 4 bases to trimming and J lost 1 base, with 26 bases between them. CDR3: CASSRRGGSYPQESYEQYF. The CDR3 nucleotides are TGCGCCAGCAGCCGAAGAGGGGGATCTTATCCTCAGGAGTCCTACGAGCAGTACTTC.

V and J are TRBV29-1 and TRBJ2-7; 7 nucleotides agree with TRBD1. This CDR3 is built from 17 residues. From germline, CDR1 is SQVTM and CDR2 ANQGSEA. After removal of 4 bases from V and 3 bases from J, the junction contained 18 bases not matched to a gene. In DNA form, the CDR3 reads TGCAGCGTTGCCCCAGGGTACTATGAGGGGGCGCACTACGAGCAGTACTTC. Protein product: CSVAPGYYEGAHYEQYF.

CDR3 bases: TGTGCCACCAAAAGACAACTGAACACCGGGGAGCTGTTTTTT. Translating it yields CATKRQLNTGELFF. This chain connects TRBV27 to TRBJ2-2; no clear D. This CDR3 spans 14 amino acids. The V end was cut by 10 bases, the J end by 1 base, with 13 bases between. CDR1 is MNHEY, CDR2 SMNVEV, per germline (reference sequence).

V and J are TRBV29-1 and TRBJ2-3; a possible D gene is TRBD2 (6 bases). In germline, CDR1 is SQVTM, CDR2 ANQGSEA. The V end lost 4 bases, the J end lost 6 bases, and 11 bases lay between the germline ends. The CDR3 spans 12 residues. CDR3 in amino acids: CSVASGEDTQYF. The CDR3 coding sequence is TGCAGCGTTGCGTCGGGGGAGGATACGCAGTATTTT.

V is TRBV30 and J is TRBJ1-1; D is undetermined. Germline loops: CDR1 GTSNPN, CDR2 SVGIG (reference sequence). CDR3 length: 13 residues. V shed 1 base and J shed 6 bases, with 12 bases lying between them. This CDR3 reads CAWSEQVGSEAFF. In nucleotides, the CDR3 is TGTGCCTGGAGTGAGCAGGTTGGATCTGAAGCTTTCTTT. Variable domain in full (rest from reference TRBV30 and TRBJ1-1): SQTIHQWPATLVQPVGSPLSLECTVEGTSNPNLYWYRQAAGRGLQLLFYSVGIGQISSEVPQNLSASRPQDRQFILSSKKLLLSDSGFYLCAWSEQVGSEAFFGQGTRLTVV.